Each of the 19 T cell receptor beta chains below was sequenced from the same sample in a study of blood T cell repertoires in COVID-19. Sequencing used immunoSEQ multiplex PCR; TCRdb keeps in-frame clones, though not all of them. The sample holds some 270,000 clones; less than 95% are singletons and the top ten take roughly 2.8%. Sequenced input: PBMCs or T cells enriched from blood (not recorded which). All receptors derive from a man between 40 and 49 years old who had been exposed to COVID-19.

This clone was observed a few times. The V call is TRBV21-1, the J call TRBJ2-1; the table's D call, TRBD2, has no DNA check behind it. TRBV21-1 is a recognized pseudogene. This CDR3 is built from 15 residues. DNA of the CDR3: TGTGCCAGCAACGCAGCGGGCACTTCCTACAATGAGCAGTTCTTC. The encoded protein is CASNAAGTSYNEQFF.

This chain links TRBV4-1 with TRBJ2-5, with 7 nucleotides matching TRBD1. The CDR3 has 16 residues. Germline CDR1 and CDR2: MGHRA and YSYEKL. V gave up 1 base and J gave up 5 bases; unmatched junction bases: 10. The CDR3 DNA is TGCGCCAGCAGCCAAGTCTACAGGGGTATCGGGGAGACCCAGTACTTC. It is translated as CASSQVYRGIGETQYF.

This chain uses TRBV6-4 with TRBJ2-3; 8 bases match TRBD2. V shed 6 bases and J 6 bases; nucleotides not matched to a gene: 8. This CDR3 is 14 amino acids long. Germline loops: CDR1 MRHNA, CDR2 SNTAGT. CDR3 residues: CASRRSGSQDTQYF. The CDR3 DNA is TGTGCCAGCAGAAGGAGCGGGAGTCAGGATACGCAGTATTTT.

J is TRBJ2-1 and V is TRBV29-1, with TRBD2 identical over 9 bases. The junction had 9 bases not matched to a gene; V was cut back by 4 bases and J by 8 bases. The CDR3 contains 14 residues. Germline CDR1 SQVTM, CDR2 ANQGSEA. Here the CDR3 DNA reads TGCAGCGTTGGATCGTTTAGCGGGAGAGATGAGCAGTTCTTC. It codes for CSVGSFSGRDEQFF.

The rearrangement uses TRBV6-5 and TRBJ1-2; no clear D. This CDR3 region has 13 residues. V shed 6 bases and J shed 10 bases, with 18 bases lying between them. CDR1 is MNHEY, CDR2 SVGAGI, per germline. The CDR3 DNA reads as TGTGCCAGCAGATCCTCCGGGAAGCAATACTACACCTTC. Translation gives CASRSSGKQYYTF.

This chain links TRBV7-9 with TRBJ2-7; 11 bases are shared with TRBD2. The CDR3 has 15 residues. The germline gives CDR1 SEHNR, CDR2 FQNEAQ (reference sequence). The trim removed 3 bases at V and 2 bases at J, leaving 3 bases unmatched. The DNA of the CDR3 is TGTGCCAGCAGCTTCTCGACTAGCGGGACCTACGAGCAGTACTTC. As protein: CASSFSTSGTYEQYF.

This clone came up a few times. The DNA of the CDR3 is TGTGCCAGCAGCAACCAGATAATGAACACTGAAGCTTTCTTT. It yields the protein CASSNQIMNTEAFF. V and J are TRBV7-9 and TRBJ1-1; D not certain. The CDR3 consists of 14 residues. Trimming shortened V by 5 bases and J by 0 bases, and 10 bases separated the two germline ends. CDR1 and CDR2 from the germline V gene are SEHNR and FQNEAQ (reference sequence).

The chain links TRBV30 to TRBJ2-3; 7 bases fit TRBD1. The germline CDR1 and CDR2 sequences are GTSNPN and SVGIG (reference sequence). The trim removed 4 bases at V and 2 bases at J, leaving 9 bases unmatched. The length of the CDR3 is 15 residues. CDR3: CAWTWTGTDTDTQYF. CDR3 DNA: TGTGCCTGGACCTGGACAGGAACAGACACAGATACGCAGTATTTT. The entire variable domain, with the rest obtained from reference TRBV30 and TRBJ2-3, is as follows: SQTIHQWPATLVQPVGSPLSLECTVEGTSNPNLYWYRQAAGRGLQLLFYSVGIGQISSEVPQNLSASRPQDRQFILSSKKLLLSDSGFYLCAWTWTGTDTDTQYFGPGTRLTVL.

DNA of the CDR3: TGTGCCAGCAGTTTTTACTCGACAGGGTTAGTCTACGAGCAGTACTTC. Translated, it gives CASSFYSTGLVYEQYF. This chain uses TRBV27 with TRBJ2-7, with 7 positions matching TRBD1. The germline V gene encodes CDR1 MNHEY and CDR2 SMNVEV (reference sequence). Trimming at V came to 3 bases and at J to 3 bases, leaving 11 bases not matched to a gene. The CDR3 is 16 residues long.

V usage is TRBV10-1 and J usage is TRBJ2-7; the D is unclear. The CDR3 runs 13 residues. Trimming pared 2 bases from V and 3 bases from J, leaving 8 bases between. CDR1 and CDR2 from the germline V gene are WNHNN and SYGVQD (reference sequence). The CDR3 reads CASSENIYYEQYF. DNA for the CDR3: TGCGCCAGCAGTGAGAACATTTACTACGAGCAGTACTTC.

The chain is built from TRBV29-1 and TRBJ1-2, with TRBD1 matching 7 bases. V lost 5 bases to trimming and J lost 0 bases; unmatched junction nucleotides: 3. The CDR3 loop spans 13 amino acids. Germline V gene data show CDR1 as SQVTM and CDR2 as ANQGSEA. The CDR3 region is CSVRDRANYGYTF. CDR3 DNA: TGCAGCGTTCGGGACAGAGCTAACTATGGCTACACCTTC.

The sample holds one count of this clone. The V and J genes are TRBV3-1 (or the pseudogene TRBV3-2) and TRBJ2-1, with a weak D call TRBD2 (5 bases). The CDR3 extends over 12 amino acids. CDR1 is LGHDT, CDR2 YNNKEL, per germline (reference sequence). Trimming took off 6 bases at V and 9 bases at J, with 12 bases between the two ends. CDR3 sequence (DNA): TGTGCCAGCAGACGCAGCGGTGGTGAGCAGTTCTTC. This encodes CASRRSGGEQFF.

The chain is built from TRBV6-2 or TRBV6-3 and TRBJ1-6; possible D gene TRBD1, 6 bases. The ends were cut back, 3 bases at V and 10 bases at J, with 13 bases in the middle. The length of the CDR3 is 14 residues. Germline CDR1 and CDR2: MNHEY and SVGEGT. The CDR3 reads CASSYLGRGSPLHF. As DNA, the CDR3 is TGTGCCAGCAGTTATCTTGGCAGGGGATCACCCCTCCACTTT.

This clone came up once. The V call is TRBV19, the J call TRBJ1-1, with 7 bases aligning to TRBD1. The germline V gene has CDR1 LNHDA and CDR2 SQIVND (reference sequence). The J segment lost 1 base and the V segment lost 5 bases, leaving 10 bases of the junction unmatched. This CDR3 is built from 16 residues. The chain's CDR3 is CASSHPRGVANTEAFF. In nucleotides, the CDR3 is TGTGCCAGTAGTCACCCCAGGGGGGTAGCGAACACTGAAGCTTTCTTT.

The CDR3 protein is CASSIAGTGTEAFF. The CDR3 nucleotides read TGTGCCAGTAGTATAGCCGGGACAGGCACTGAAGCTTTCTTT. The V and J genes are TRBV19 and TRBJ1-1; 8 bases agree with TRBD1. V shed 1 base and J 4 bases; nucleotides not matched to a gene: 2. Germline values: CDR1 LNHDA, CDR2 SQIVND (reference sequence). CDR3 length: 14 amino acids.

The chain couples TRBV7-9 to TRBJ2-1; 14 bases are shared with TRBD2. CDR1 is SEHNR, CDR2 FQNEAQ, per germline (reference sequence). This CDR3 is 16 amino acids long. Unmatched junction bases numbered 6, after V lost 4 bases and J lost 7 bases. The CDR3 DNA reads TGTGCCAGCAGCTCCAGACTAGCGGGAGGGGGAAATGAGCAGTTCTTC. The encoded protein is CASSSRLAGGGNEQFF.

CDR3 coding DNA: TGTGCCAGCAGTCCTAGCGACAGCTCCTACGAGCAGTACTTC. Its translation is CASSPSDSSYEQYF. This sequence joins TRBV28 and TRBJ2-7; D perhaps matches TRBD2 (6 bases). The V gene lost 5 bases and the J gene lost 0 bases, with 11 bases spanning the gap. Germline CDR1 and CDR2: MDHEN and SYDVKM. The CDR3 loop spans 14 amino acids.

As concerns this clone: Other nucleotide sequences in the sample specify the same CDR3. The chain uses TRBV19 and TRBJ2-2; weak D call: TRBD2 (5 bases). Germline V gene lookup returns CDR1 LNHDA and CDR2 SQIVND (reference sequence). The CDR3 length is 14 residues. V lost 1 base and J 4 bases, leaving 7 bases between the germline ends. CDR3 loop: CASSIGGLTGELFF. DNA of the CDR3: TGTGCCAGTAGTATAGGCGGGCTCACCGGGGAGCTGTTTTTT.

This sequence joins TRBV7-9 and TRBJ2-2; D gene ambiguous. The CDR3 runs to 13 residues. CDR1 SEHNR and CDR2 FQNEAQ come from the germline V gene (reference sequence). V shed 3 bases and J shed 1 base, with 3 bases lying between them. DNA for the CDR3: TGTGCCAGCAGCTTCATGAACACCGGGGAGCTGTTTTTT. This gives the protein CASSFMNTGELFF.